A selection of T cell receptor beta chains follows, all from one sample in a study of early T cells in non-severe SARS-CoV-2 infection. A single record per CDR3 protein comes from TCRdb applying MiXCR to the 5' RACE reads. The table includes under 85,000 distinct CDR3 sequences, roughly 12% detected once. Source: whole blood, taken at baseline. The receptors were sampled from an adult who was a healthcare worker with PCR-confirmed SARS-CoV-2 infection or an uninfected control (not recorded which). The donor label of this sample is uncertain. CDR3s include the opening cysteine and the closing phenylalanine or tryptophan. D genes are given only for firm matches. Expanded clones get a size class; other rows say once, few or many, or leave the size out.

TRBJ2-5,NA,NA,TRBV12-3/TRBV12-4,CASSLRVELRGTQYF,TGTGCCAGCAGTTTAAGGGTGGAACTCAGGGGGACCCAGTACTTC
TRBJ2-1,NA,NA,TRBV10-2,CASSMPGKYNEQFF,TGCGCCAGCAGTATGCCAGGAAAATACAATGAGCAGTTCTTC
TRBJ2-2,TRBD2,many,TRBV2,CASSPGGLSTGELFF,TGTGCCAGCTCTCCGGGGGGACTTTCCACCGGGGAGCTGTTTTTT
TRBJ2-6,NA,many,TRBV10-2,CASREYSGANVLTF,TGCGCCAGCAGAGAGTACTCTGGGGCCAACGTCCTGACTTTC
TRBJ1-6,TRBD1,NA,TRBV6-6,CASRTTGGESPLHF,TGTGCCAGCAGAACGACAGGGGGCGAATCACCCCTCCACTTT
TRBJ2-7,TRBD2,few,TRBV20-1,CSAAPGLADYEQYF,TGCAGTGCCGCGCCGGGACTAGCGGACTACGAGCAGTACTTC
TRBJ2-3,NA,NA,TRBV7-2,CASSLGWTSTDTQYF,TGTGCCAGCAGCTTAGGATGGACTAGCACAGATACGCAGTATTTT
TRBJ2-1,TRBD2,few,TRBV7-8,CASSSKRDSYNEQFF,TGTGCCAGCAGCTCGAAGCGGGATTCCTACAATGAGCAGTTCTTC
TRBJ1-5,NA,few,TRBV19,CASTGYSNQPQHF,TGTGCCAGTACTGGGTATAGCAATCAGCCCCAGCATTTT
TRBJ2-7,NA,NA,TRBV7-2,CASSPELGSEQYF,TGTGCCAGCAGCCCGGAACTCGGGTCCGAGCAGTACTTC
TRBJ2-3,NA,few,TRBV6-4,CASSDSWAKEKRTDTQYF,TGTGCCAGCAGTGACTCGTGGGCCAAGGAAAAAAGAACAGATACGCAGTATTTT
TRBJ2-4,NA,NA,TRBV20-1,CSASFPGGTKNIQYF,TGCAGTGCTAGTTTCCCAGGCGGGACCAAAAACATTCAGTACTTC
TRBJ1-4,TRBD1,many,TRBV28,CASSSPTGAGNEKLFF,TGTGCCAGCAGTTCCCCAACAGGGGCCGGGAATGAAAAACTGTTTTTT
TRBJ2-3,NA,NA,TRBV7-9,CASSSSGRTDTQYF,TGTGCCAGCAGCTCGAGCGGCCGTACAGATACGCAGTATTTT
TRBJ2-1,TRBD2,NA,TRBV12-3/TRBV12-4,CASSFGTLAGGEQFF,TGTGCCAGCAGTTTTGGGACCCTGGCGGGAGGTGAGCAGTTCTTC
TRBJ2-1,TRBD2,NA,TRBV9,CASSPHQRVAGGNEQFF,TGTGCCAGCAGCCCCCACCAGAGGGTAGCGGGGGGCAATGAGCAGTTCTTC
TRBJ2-1,NA,NA,TRBV3-1,CASSQRGVNEQFF,TGTGCCAGCAGCCAAAGGGGCGTCAATGAGCAGTTCTTC
TRBJ2-3,NA,few,TRBV19,CASSSPGTAVQYF,TGTGCCAGTAGCTCCCCGGGCACCGCGGTGCAGTATTTT
TRBJ2-7,NA,NA,TRBV4-1,CASSQVNLVSSYEQYF,TGCGCCAGCAGCCAAGTTAATCTCGTCAGCTCCTACGAGCAGTACTTC
TRBJ2-2,NA,NA,TRBV11-2,CASSMEGRNTGELFF,TGTGCCAGCAGCATGGAGGGCCGTAACACCGGGGAGCTGTTTTTT
TRBJ2-5,TRBD2,many,TRBV7-2,CASSIGLAEETQYF,TGTGCCAGCAGCATCGGACTAGCGGAAGAGACCCAGTACTTC
TRBJ1-1,NA,many,TRBV6-5,CASSPTVNTEAFF,TGTGCCAGCAGCCCTACAGTGAACACTGAAGCTTTCTTT
TRBJ2-2,TRBD1,few,TRBV20-1,CSGRDRSNTGELFF,TGCAGTGGCCGGGACAGATCGAACACCGGGGAGCTGTTTTTT
TRBJ2-5,NA,many,TRBV7-2,CASSLAMGLETQYF,TGTGCCAGCAGCTTAGCGATGGGGTTAGAGACCCAGTACTTC
TRBJ1-3,NA,NA,TRBV4-3,CASSQDLGNTIYF,TGCGCCAGCAGCCAAGATTTGGGAAACACCATATATTTT
TRBJ2-7,NA,few,TRBV29-1,CSVGGQGGPLYF,TGCAGCGTTGGGGGTCAGGGAGGTCCCCTCTACTTC
TRBJ2-1,TRBD2,NA,TRBV7-2,CASSLIWEGDNEQFF,TGTGCCAGCAGCTTAATTTGGGAGGGCGACAATGAGCAGTTCTTC
TRBJ2-1,TRBD2,many,TRBV19,CASSIEITLRGRSGEQFF,TGTGCCAGTAGTATAGAAATCACTTTGCGCGGGAGATCCGGTGAGCAGTTCTTC
TRBJ2-1,NA,NA,TRBV30,CAWSLGFDYNEQFF,TGTGCCTGGAGCTTGGGTTTTGACTACAATGAGCAGTTCTTC
TRBJ1-5,NA,many,TRBV9,CASSVGQSNQPQHF,TGTGCCAGCAGCGTAGGGCAGAGCAATCAGCCCCAGCATTTT
TRBJ1-4,NA,NA,TRBV9,CASSPGHGNEKLFF,TGTGCCAGCAGCCCGGGACACGGAAATGAAAAACTGTTTTTT
TRBJ1-2,NA,few,TRBV19,CASSMTDSYGYTF,TGTGCCAGTAGTATGACGGACAGCTATGGCTACACCTTC
TRBJ2-1,NA,few,TRBV13,CASTLEGGSINEQFF,TGTGCCAGCACCCTAGAGGGGGGATCTATAAATGAGCAGTTCTTC
TRBJ1-2,NA,NA,TRBV6-6,CASVPGANYGYTF,TGTGCCAGCGTTCCAGGGGCGAACTATGGCTACACCTTC
TRBJ2-1,TRBD1,few,TRBV2,CASSVRGQGEF,TGTGCCAGCAGTGTTAGGGGGCAGGGAGAATTC
TRBJ2-5,TRBD1,NA,TRBV25-1,CASSEITGTAQETQYF,TGTGCCAGCAGTGAGATAACCGGGACAGCGCAAGAGACCCAGTACTTC
TRBJ2-7,TRBD1,many,TRBV20-1,CSAKTGIAYEQYF,TGCAGTGCTAAGACAGGGATCGCCTACGAGCAGTACTTC
TRBJ2-1,NA,many,TRBV29-1,CSARGSSYNEQFF,TGCAGCGCCCGGGGGAGCTCCTACAATGAGCAGTTCTTC
TRBJ2-3,TRBD2,NA,TRBV4-1,CASSQVILAGGPDTQYF,TGCGCCAGCAGCCAAGTTATACTAGCGGGAGGGCCAGATACGCAGTATTTT
TRBJ2-3,TRBD2,few,TRBV6-4,CVSSLRAGEADTQYF,TGTGTCAGCAGTCTCCGCGCGGGGGAGGCAGATACGCAGTATTTT
TRBJ2-7,TRBD2,few,TRBV7-2,CASSLGRTSGTKQYF,TGTGCCAGCAGCTTAGGCCGGACTAGCGGGACAAAGCAGTACTTC
TRBJ1-1,NA,NA,TRBV5-1,CASSIQTANTEAFF,TGCGCCAGCAGCATTCAGACAGCGAACACTGAAGCTTTCTTT